The T cell receptor beta chain under discussion was sequenced for a study of T cells in Graves' hyperthyroidism and ophthalmopathy. Researchers amplified the TCR beta CDR3 regions from RNA transcripts. Initially, a first-round RT-PCR of the TCR CDR3 employed the HTBI primer set. MiXCR, applied by TCRdb to the multiplex PCR reads, yields one record per CDR3 protein. This table holds approximately 640,000 distinct CDR3 sequences, about 18% found once. CDR3 length: 16 amino acids. Germline CDR1 DFQATT, CDR2 SNEGSKA (reference sequence). Unmatched junction bases numbered 2, after V lost 4 bases and J lost 0 bases.

The clonotype comes from a man in his fifties or sixties with Graves' hyperthyroidism. The chain couples TRBV20-1 to TRBJ2-2; 13 nucleotides line up with TRBD2. The sequenced sample consisted of blood. The DNA of the CDR3 is TGCAGTGCTAAAGGACTAGCGGGGGCGAACACCGGGGAGCTGTTTTTT. The encoded protein is CSAKGLAGANTGELFF.